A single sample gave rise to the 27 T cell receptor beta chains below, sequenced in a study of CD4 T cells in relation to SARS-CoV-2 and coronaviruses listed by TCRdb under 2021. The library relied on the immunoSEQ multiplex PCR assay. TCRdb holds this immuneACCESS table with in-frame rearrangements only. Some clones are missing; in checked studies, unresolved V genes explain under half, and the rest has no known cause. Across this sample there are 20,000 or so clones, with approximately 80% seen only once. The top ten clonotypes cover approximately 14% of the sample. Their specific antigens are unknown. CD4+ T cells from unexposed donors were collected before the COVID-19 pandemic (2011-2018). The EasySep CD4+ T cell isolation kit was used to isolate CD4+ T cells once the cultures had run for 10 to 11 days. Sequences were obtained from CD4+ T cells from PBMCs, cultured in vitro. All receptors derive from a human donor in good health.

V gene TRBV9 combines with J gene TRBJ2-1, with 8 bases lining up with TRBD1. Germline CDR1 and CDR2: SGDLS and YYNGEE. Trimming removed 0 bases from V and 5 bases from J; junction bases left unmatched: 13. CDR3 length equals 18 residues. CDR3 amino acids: CASSVGQGSGTGNNEQFF. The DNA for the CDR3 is TGTGCCAGCAGCGTAGGCCAAGGGTCGGGGACAGGTAACAATGAGCAGTTCTTC.

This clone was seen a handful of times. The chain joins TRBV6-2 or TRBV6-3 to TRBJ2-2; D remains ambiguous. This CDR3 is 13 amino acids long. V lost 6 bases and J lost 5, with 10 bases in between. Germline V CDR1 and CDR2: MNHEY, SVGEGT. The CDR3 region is CASSLLETGELFF. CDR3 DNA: TGTGCCAGCAGCCTGCTAGAAACCGGGGAGCTGTTTTTT.

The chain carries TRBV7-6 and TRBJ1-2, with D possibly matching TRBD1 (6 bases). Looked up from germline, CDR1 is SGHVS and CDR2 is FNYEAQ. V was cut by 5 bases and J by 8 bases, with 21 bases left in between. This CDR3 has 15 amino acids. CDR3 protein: CASSTRGGGGEGYTF. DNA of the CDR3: TGTGCCAGCAGCACCAGGGGCGGAGGGGGGGAAGGCTACACCTTC.

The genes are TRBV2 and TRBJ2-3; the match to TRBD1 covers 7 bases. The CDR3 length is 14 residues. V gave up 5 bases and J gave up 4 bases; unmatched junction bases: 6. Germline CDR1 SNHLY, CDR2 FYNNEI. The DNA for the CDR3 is TGTGCCAGCAGTCGACAGGGTCCGGCAGATACGCAGTATTTT. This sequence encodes CASSRQGPADTQYF. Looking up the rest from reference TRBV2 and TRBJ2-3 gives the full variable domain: EPEVTQTPSHQVTQMGQEVILRCVPISNHLYFYWYRQILGQKVEFLVSFYNNEISEKSEIFDDQFSVERPDGSNFTLKIRSTKLEDSAMYFCASSRQGPADTQYFGPGTRLTVL.

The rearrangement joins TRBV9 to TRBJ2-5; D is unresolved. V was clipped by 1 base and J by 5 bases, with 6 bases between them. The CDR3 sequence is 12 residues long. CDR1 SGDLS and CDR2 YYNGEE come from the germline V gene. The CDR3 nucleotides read TGTGCCAGCAGCGTATCCTGGGAGACCCAGTACTTC. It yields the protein CASSVSWETQYF. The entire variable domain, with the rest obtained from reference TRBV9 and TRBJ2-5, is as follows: DSGVTQTPKHLITATGQRVTLRCSPRSGDLSVYWYQQSLDQGLQFLIQYYNGEERAKGNILERFSAQQFPDLHSELNLSSLELGDSALYFCASSVSWETQYFGPGTRLLVL.

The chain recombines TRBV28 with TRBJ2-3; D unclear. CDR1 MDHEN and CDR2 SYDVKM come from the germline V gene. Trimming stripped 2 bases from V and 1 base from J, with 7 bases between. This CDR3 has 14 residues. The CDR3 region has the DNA TGTGCCAGCAGTTTACGTAACCGCACAGATACGCAGTATTTT. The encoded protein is CASSLRNRTDTQYF.

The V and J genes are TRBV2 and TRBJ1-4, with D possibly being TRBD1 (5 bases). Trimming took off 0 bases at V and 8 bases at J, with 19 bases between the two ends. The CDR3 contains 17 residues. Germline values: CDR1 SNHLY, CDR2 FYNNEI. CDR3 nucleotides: TGTGCCAGCAGTGAAGCGCGGGACCTGACAGACGCGGAAAAACTGTTTTTT. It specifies CASSEARDLTDAEKLFF.

CDR3 nucleotides: TGTGCCAGCAGCCCAGCTAGCGGGAGGGGGGATACGCAGTATTTT. Its translation is CASSPASGRGDTQYF. The V and J genes are TRBV3-1 (or the pseudogene TRBV3-2) and TRBJ2-3; TRBD2 matches at 12 bases. Unmatched junction bases numbered 5, after V lost 4 bases and J lost 6 bases. The length of the CDR3 is 15 residues. The germline CDR1 and CDR2 sequences are LGHDT and YNNKEL (reference sequence).

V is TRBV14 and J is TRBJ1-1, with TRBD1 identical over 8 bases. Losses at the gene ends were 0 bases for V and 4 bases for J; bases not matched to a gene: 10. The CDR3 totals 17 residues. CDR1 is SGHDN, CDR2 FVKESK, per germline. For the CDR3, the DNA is TGTGCCAGCAGCCAAGATTATGCGAGACAGGGGATCACTGAAGCTTTCTTT. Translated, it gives CASSQDYARQGITEAFF.

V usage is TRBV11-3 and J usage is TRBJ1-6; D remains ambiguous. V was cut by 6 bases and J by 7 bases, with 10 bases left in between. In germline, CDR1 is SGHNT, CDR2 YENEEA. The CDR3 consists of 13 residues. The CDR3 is CASSQKWNSPLHF. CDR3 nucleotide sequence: TGTGCCAGCAGTCAGAAGTGGAATTCACCCCTCCACTTT. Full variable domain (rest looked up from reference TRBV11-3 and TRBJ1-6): EAGVVQSPRYKIIEKKQPVAFWCNPISGHNTLYWYLQNLGQGPELLIRYENEEAVDDSQLPKDRFSAERLKGVDSTLKIQPAELGDSAVYLCASSQKWNSPLHFGNGTRLTVT.

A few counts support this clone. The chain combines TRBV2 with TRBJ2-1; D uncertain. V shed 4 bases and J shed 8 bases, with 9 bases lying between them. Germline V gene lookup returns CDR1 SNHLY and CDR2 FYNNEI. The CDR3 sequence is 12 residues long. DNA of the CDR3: TGTGCCAGCAGTGTACACAACTATGAGCAGTTCTTC. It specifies CASSVHNYEQFF.

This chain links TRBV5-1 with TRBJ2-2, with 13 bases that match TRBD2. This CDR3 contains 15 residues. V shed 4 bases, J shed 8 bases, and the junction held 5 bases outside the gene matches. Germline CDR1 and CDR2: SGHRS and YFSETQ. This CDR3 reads CASSGLAGDGGELFF. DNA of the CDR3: TGCGCCAGCAGCGGACTAGCGGGAGACGGTGGGGAGCTGTTTTTT.

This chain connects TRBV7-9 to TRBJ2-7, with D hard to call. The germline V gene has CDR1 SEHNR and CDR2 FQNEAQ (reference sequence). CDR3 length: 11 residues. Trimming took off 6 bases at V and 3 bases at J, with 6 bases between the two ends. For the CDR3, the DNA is TGTGCCAGCAGTCCCTTCTACGAGCAGTACTTC. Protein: CASSPFYEQYF.

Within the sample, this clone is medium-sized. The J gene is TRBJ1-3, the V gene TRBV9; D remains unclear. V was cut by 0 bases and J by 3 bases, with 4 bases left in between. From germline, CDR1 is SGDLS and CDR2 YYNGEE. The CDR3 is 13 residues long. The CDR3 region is CASSVEGGNTIYF. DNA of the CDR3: TGTGCCAGCAGCGTAGAAGGTGGAAACACCATATATTTT.

This CDR3 reads CASSYQIGLAGGREQYF. CDR3 bases: TGTGCCAGCAGTTACCAAATAGGACTAGCGGGAGGGCGCGAGCAGTACTTC. The chain uses TRBV6-2 or TRBV6-3 and TRBJ2-7; 15 bases map to TRBD2. Germline V lookup: CDR1 MNHEY, CDR2 SVGEGT. The CDR3 consists of 17 residues. V lost 2 bases and J lost 6; bases outside the gene matches: 8.

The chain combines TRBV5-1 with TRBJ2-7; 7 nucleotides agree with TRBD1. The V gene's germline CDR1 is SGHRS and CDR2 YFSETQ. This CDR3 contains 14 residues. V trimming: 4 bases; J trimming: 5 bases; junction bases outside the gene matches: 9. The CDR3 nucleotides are TGCGCCAGCAGCACCCAGACAGGGATCAACGAGCAGTACTTC. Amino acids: CASSTQTGINEQYF.

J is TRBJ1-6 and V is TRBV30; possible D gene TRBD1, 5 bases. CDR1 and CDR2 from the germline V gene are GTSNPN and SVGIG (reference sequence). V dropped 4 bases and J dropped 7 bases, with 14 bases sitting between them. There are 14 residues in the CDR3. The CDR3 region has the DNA TGTGCCTGGAATTCAGCAGGGAAAAATTCACCCCTCCACTTT. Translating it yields CAWNSAGKNSPLHF.

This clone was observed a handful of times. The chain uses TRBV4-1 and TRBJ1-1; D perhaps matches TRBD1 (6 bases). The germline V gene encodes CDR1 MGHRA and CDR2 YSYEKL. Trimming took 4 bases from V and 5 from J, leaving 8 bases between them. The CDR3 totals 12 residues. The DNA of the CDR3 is TGCGCCAGCAGCCTCAGGGGTACTGAAGCTTTCTTT. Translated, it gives CASSLRGTEAFF.

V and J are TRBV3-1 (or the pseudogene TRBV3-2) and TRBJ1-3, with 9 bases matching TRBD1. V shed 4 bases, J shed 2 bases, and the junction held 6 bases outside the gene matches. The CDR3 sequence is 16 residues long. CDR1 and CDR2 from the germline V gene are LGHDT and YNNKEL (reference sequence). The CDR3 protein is CASSRWDRVAGNTIYF. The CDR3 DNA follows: TGTGCCAGCAGCCGCTGGGACAGGGTCGCTGGAAACACCATATATTTT.

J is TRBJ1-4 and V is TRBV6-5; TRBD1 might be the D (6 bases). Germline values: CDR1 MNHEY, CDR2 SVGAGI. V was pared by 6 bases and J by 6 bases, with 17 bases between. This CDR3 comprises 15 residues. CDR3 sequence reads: CASRLDWTADEKLFF. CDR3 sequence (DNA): TGTGCCAGCAGACTAGATTGGACAGCTGATGAAAAACTGTTTTTT.

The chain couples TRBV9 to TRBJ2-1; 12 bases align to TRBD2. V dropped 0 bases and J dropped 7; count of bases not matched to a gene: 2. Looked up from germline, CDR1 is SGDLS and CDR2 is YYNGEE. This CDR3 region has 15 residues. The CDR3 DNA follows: TGTGCCAGCAGCGTAGGGACTAGCGGGATTAATGAGCAGTTCTTC. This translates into CASSVGTSGINEQFF.

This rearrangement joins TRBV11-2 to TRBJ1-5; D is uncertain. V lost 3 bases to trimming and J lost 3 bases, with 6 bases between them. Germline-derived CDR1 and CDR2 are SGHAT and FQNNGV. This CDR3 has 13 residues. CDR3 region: CASSLEDNQPQHF. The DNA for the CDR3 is TGTGCCAGCAGCTTGGAGGACAATCAGCCCCAGCATTTT.

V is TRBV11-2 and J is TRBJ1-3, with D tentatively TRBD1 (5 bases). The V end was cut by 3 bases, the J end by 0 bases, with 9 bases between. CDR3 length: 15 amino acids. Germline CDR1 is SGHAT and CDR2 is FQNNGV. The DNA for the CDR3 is TGTGCCAGCAGCTTCATGGGGCCCTCTGGAAACACCATATATTTT. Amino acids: CASSFMGPSGNTIYF.

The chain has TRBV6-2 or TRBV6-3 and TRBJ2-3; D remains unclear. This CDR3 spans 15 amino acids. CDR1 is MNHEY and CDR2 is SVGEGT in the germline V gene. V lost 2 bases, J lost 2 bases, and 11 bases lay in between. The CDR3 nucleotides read TGTGCCAGCAGTTACATTAGAGCCACCACAGATACGCAGTATTTT. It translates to CASSYIRATTDTQYF.

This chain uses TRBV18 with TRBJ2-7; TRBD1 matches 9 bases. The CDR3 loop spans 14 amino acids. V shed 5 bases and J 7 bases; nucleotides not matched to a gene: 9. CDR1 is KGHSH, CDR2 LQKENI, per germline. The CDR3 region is CASSVGTGSPEQYF. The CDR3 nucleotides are TGTGCCAGCTCAGTCGGGACAGGGTCGCCTGAGCAGTACTTC.

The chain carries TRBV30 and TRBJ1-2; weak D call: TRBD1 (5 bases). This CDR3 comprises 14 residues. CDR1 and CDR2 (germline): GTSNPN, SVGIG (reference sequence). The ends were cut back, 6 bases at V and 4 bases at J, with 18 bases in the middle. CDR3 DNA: TGTGCCTGCAATCTTCCGGGACGGCCCTATGGCTACACCTTC. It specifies CACNLPGRPYGYTF. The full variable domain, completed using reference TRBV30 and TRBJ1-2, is SQTIHQWPATLVQPVGSPLSLECTVEGTSNPNLYWYRQAAGRGLQLLFYSVGIGQISSEVPQNLSASRPQDRQFILSSKKLLLSDSGFYLCACNLPGRPYGYTFGSGTRLTVV.

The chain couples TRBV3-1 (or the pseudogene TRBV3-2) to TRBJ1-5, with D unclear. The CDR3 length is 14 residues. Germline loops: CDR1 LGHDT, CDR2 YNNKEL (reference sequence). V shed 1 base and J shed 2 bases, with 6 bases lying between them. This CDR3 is CASSQASGNQPQHF. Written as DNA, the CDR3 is TGTGCCAGCAGCCAAGCGTCAGGCAATCAGCCCCAGCATTTT.